The 2 T cell receptor beta chains reported below all come from one sample, sequenced in a study of blood T cell repertoires in COVID-19. Assay used: immunoSEQ multiplex PCR; TCRdb lists only in-frame clones, some missing. The table shows 97,000 or so clones, with approximately 86% occurring only once. Sequencing input: peripheral blood. Receptors originate from a woman aged 45 to 65 with COVID-19, enrolled during active disease.

CDR3 in amino acids: CASSYGLFGTGELFF. CDR3 sequence (DNA): TGTGCCAGCAGTTACGGGCTATTCGGCACCGGGGAGCTGTTTTTT. The chain is built from TRBV6-6 and TRBJ2-2; D gene unclear. V was pared by 2 bases and J by 4 bases, with 11 bases between. Per the germline V gene, CDR1 is MNHNY and CDR2 is SVGAGI (reference sequence). The CDR3 is 15 residues long.

The J gene is TRBJ2-5, the V gene TRBV4-1, with 7 bases that match TRBD2. The CDR3 has 16 amino acids. Germline CDR1 reads MGHRA; CDR2 reads YSYEKL. The V segment lost 5 bases and the J segment 4 bases; nucleotides outside the gene matches: 13. The CDR3 sequence is CASSYVFREEGETQYF. CDR3 bases: TGCGCCAGCAGCTACGTATTCCGGGAGGAGGGAGAGACCCAGTACTTC.